This T cell receptor beta chain was found in a study of cytomegalovirus exposure and HLA in healthy donors. As for this clone: The antigen remains unidentified.

PCR involved 60 Vbeta and 13 Jbeta primers. The repertoire was sequenced with immunoSEQ multiplex PCR; TCRdb's copy has only in-frame clones and lacks some. The data hold approximately 160,000 clones, with around three quarters observed a single time. Study-wide results and caveats: By a later analysis, the bulk of CMV-associated TCR beta chains appeared HLA-restricted. There was a cluster of highly shared sequence variants that was likely a sequencing artifact. Later analysis associated a missense DCLRE1C variant with TCR beta V- and J-gene trimming.

The length of the CDR3 is 14 residues. V was clipped by 0 bases and J by 8 bases; unmatched bases: 2. Germline V gene lookup returns CDR1 SGDLS and CDR2 YYNGEE. The V call is TRBV9, the J call TRBJ2-1; the match to TRBD1 covers 10 bases. Specimen: PBMCs. This TCR derives from a woman between 25 and 40 years old in good health and CMV-seronegative. This chain's CDR3 is CASSVEGTGDEQFF. In DNA form, the CDR3 reads TGTGCCAGCAGCGTAGAAGGGACAGGGGATGAGCAGTTCTTC.